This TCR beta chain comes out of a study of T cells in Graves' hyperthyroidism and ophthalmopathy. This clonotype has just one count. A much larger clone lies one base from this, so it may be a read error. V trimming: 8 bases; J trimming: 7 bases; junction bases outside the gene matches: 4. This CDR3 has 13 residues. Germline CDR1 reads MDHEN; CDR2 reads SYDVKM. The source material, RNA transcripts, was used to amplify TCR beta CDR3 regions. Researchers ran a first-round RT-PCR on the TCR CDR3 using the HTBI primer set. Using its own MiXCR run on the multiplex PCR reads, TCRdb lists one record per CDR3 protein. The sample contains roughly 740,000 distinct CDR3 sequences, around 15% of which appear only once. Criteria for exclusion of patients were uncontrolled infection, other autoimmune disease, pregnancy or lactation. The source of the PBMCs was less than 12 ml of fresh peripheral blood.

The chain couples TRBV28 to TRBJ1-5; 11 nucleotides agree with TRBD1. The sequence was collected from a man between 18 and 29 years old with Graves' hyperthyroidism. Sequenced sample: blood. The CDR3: CASEGTGGQPQHF. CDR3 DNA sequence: TGTGCCAGCGAGGGGACAGGGGGACAGCCCCAGCATTTT.